These 9 T cell receptor beta chains were all obtained from the same sample, sequenced in a study of cytomegalovirus exposure and HLA in healthy donors. PCR employed 60 Vbeta and 13 Jbeta primers. Produced via immunoSEQ multiplex PCR; TCRdb's table is partial and in-frame only. Of about 140,000 clones listed, roughly 70% are singletons. Sample: PBMCs. The receptors derive from a middle-aged man in good health and CMV-seronegative.

A word on this clone: The sample holds other DNA sequences that translate to the same CDR3. The rearrangement uses TRBV5-4 and TRBJ2-1; the D gene is possibly TRBD1 (6 bases). V was cut by 1 base and J by 7 bases, with 9 bases left in between. Germline CDR1 is SGHNT and CDR2 is YYREEE (reference sequence). The CDR3 covers 13 residues. CDR3 residues: CASSLRGSNEQFF. In nucleotides, the CDR3 is TGTGCCAGCAGCTTGAGGGGGTCGAATGAGCAGTTCTTC.

This clone appeared once. V gene TRBV28 combines with J gene TRBJ2-3; 8 nucleotides align to TRBD1. Germline CDR1 MDHEN, CDR2 SYDVKM. Unmatched junction bases numbered 12, after V lost 2 bases and J lost 8 bases. The CDR3 spans 16 residues. The CDR3 nucleotides are TGTGCCAGCAGTTTACTTGGACAGGGAGAAGCCTTTACGCAGTATTTT. This sequence encodes CASSLLGQGEAFTQYF.

The rearrangement uses TRBV7-9 and TRBJ2-7; TRBD2 matches at 7 bases. Germline assignment: CDR1 SEHNR and CDR2 FQNEAQ (reference sequence). This CDR3 is built from 16 residues. V was pared by 1 base and J by 5 bases, with 11 bases of the junction left unmatched. The CDR3 sequence is CASSLGYGGSNDEQYF. In nucleotides, the CDR3 is TGTGCCAGCAGCTTAGGCTACGGCGGGAGTAACGACGAGCAGTACTTC.

The chain carries TRBV19 and TRBJ1-1; no reliable D call. Germline V gene data show CDR1 as LNHDA and CDR2 as SQIVND (reference sequence). The CDR3 covers 14 residues. The ends were cut back, 7 bases at V and 1 base at J, with 13 bases in the middle. CDR3 amino acids: CASTIGTANTEAFF. CDR3 nucleotide sequence: TGTGCCAGTACCATAGGCACAGCGAACACTGAAGCTTTCTTT.

The chain joins TRBV10-1 to TRBJ2-5; no clear D gene. V lost 3 bases, J lost 3 bases, and 5 bases lay in between. The CDR3 is made up of 12 amino acids. Germline CDR1 is WNHNN and CDR2 is SYGVQD (reference sequence). The CDR3 region is CASSDLEETQYF. DNA of the CDR3: TGCGCCAGCAGTGATCTTGAAGAGACCCAGTACTTC.

CDR3: CASRGQGNEQFF. The DNA of the CDR3 is TGTGCCAGCAGGGGACAGGGGAATGAGCAGTTCTTC. The chain is built from TRBV7-9 and TRBJ2-1; 10 nucleotides match TRBD1. The CDR3 is made up of 12 amino acids. Germline values: CDR1 SEHNR, CDR2 FQNEAQ (reference sequence). Unmatched junction bases numbered 0, after V lost 6 bases and J lost 7 bases.

The genes are TRBV4-2 and TRBJ2-5; D gene unclear. V lost 1 base and J lost 2, with 8 bases in between. CDR1 is LGHNA and CDR2 is YNFKEQ in the germline V gene. The CDR3 consists of 14 residues. CDR3: CASSQVQKQETQYF. The DNA for the CDR3 is TGTGCCAGCAGCCAAGTCCAGAAACAAGAGACCCAGTACTTC.

The chain combines TRBV18 with TRBJ2-7, with 8 bases matching TRBD1. V gave up 4 bases and J gave up 7 bases; unmatched junction bases: 9. In germline, CDR1 is KGHSH, CDR2 LQKENI. The CDR3 spans 14 residues. CDR3 sequence reads: CASSRTGPQGEQYF. The CDR3 DNA sequence: TGTGCCAGCTCACGGACAGGGCCCCAAGGAGAGCAGTACTTC.

The chain has TRBV13 and TRBJ1-2; D is unclear. Looked up from germline, CDR1 is PRHDT and CDR2 is FYEKMQ (reference sequence). The CDR3 extends over 16 amino acids. V was clipped by 4 bases and J by 4 bases, with 19 bases between them. The CDR3 DNA is TGTGCCAGCAGCTCCAATTATTTTAGCTCGGGCTATGGCTACACCTTC. Encoded protein: CASSSNYFSSGYGYTF.